The rows below give T cell receptor beta chains drawn from one sample of a study of spatial heterogeneity in lung cancer. TCRdb re-derived calls from the 5' RACE reads in MiXCR, one entry per CDR3 protein. The sample has several thousand distinct CDR3 sequences, about 10% seen once. The sequencing here drew on lung tumor tissue, taken at surgery. Every receptor here comes from a female donor with early-stage non-small cell lung cancer. The CDR3 runs from the conserved cysteine through the conserved F or W. A D gene is named only where the DNA matches it firmly. The size entry is marked missing in some rows and otherwise reads once, few, many or a size class.

TRBJ2-1 | TRBV20-1 | TRBD2 | many | CSAPPGAAGGLGDEQFF | TGCAGTGCTCCCCCGGGGGCGGCGGGGGGGCTCGGTGATGAGCAGTTCTTC
TRBJ2-1 | TRBV20-1 | TRBD2 | medium-sized | CSARDGRGGSYSYNEQFF | TGCAGTGCTAGAGATGGTCGGGGGGGGAGCTACTCCTACAATGAGCAGTTCTTC
TRBJ2-5 | TRBV5-1 | . | medium-sized | CASSKTGYQETQYF | TGCGCCAGCAGCAAGACAGGATACCAAGAGACCCAGTACTTC
TRBJ2-5 | TRBV6-5 | . | medium-sized | CASSYGRGLETQYF | TGTGCCAGCAGTTATGGGAGGGGGCTAGAGACCCAGTACTTC
TRBJ1-1 | TRBV19 | TRBD1 | medium-sized | CASTRRAPGGETEAFF | TGTGCCAGTACTCGCCGCGCCCCAGGGGGTGAAACTGAAGCTTTCTTT
TRBJ2-1 | TRBV7-2 | TRBD2 | few | CASSSRTRTNEQFF | TGTGCCAGCAGCTCCCGGACTAGAACCAATGAGCAGTTCTTC
TRBJ2-7 | TRBV19 | TRBD1 | few | CASSFTGTDGYEQYF | TGTGCCAGTAGTTTTACCGGGACAGACGGATACGAGCAGTACTTC
TRBJ2-5 | TRBV6-2/TRBV6-3 | . | . | CASRPAGGYETQYF | TGTGCCAGCAGACCAGCTGGCGGTTACGAGACCCAGTACTTC
TRBJ2-1 | TRBV4-3 | TRBD1 | . | CASSLGQGSTANEQFF | TGCGCCAGCAGCCTCGGACAGGGGTCCACGGCGAATGAGCAGTTCTTC
TRBJ1-3 | TRBV18 | TRBD1 | . | CASSPTTGSKGNTIYF | TGTGCCAGCTCGCCAACGACAGGGTCAAAAGGAAACACCATATATTTT
TRBJ2-5 | TRBV7-9 | . | . | CASMYPGLQETQYF | TGTGCCAGTATGTACCCGGGACTTCAAGAGACCCAGTACTTC
TRBJ2-4 | TRBV24-1 | TRBD1 | many | CATSDLFTGDAKNIQYF | TGTGCCACCAGTGATTTATTCACAGGGGATGCCAAAAACATTCAGTACTTC
TRBJ2-5 | TRBV28 | . | few | CASSLWYTQYF | TGTGCCAGCAGTTTATGGTACACCCAGTACTTC
TRBJ1-2 | TRBV6-6 | . | . | CASSYPGTVYGYTF | TGTGCCAGCAGTTACCCCGGGACGGTCTATGGCTACACCTTC
TRBJ2-7 | TRBV11-3 | TRBD1 | . | CASSRQGAYEQYF | TGTGCCAGCAGCCGACAGGGTGCCTACGAGCAGTACTTC
TRBJ1-2 | TRBV6-5 | TRBD1 | . | CASSPTRGQGYTF | TGTGCCAGCAGCCCCACCAGGGGGCAAGGCTACACCTTC
TRBJ2-5 | TRBV5-4 | TRBD2 | few | CASSLAGAQETQYF | TGTGCCAGCAGCTTAGCGGGGGCCCAAGAGACCCAGTACTTC
TRBJ1-1 | TRBV20-1 | TRBD1 | few | CSARDRRTGTTEVFF | TGCAGTGCTAGAGATCGGAGGACAGGGACCACTGAAGTTTTCTTT
TRBJ1-1 | TRBV24-1 | TRBD1 | many | CATSDPDRGDCTEAFF | TGTGCCACCAGTGATCCGGACAGGGGCGATTGCACTGAAGCTTTCTTT
TRBJ2-7 | TRBV19 | . | medium-sized | CASSIGPSYEQYF | TGTGCCAGTAGTATAGGTCCTTCCTACGAGCAGTACTTC
TRBJ1-2 | TRBV30 | . | many | CAWSTTVHYGYTF | TGTGCCTGGAGTACGACAGTGCACTATGGCTACACCTTC
TRBJ1-5 | TRBV19 | TRBD1 | many | CASSIRTGDQPQHF | TGTGCCAGTAGTATACGGACAGGGGATCAGCCCCAGCATTTT
TRBJ1-4 | TRBV7-2 | . | medium-sized | CASSLGWSEKLFF | TGTGCCAGCAGCTTAGGCTGGTCGGAAAAACTGTTTTTT
TRBJ1-1 | TRBV28 | . | . | CASSQGGTEAFF | TGTGCCAGCAGCCAGGGCGGCACTGAAGCTTTCTTT
TRBJ2-3 | TRBV9 | . | few | CASSVGPGERQYF | TGTGCCAGCAGCGTAGGGCCGGGGGAGAGGCAGTATTTT
TRBJ2-3 | TRBV3-1 | . | few | CASSPLRKTDTQYF | TGTGCCAGCAGCCCGCTCCGGAAAACAGATACGCAGTATTTT
TRBJ1-5 | TRBV4-1 | . | few | CASSQDGVGNQPQHF | TGCGCCAGCAGCCAAGACGGGGTGGGCAATCAGCCCCAGCATTTT
TRBJ2-3 | TRBV11-2 | TRBD2 | few | CASSPLAGGSSTDTQYF | TGTGCCAGCAGCCCACTAGCGGGGGGTTCCAGCACAGATACGCAGTATTTT
TRBJ2-2 | TRBV11-2 | TRBD2 | many | CASSPGTSGEAGELFF | TGTGCCAGCAGCCCAGGGACTAGCGGGGAGGCCGGGGAGCTGTTTTTT
TRBJ2-2 | TRBV19 | TRBD1 | . | CASSLPGGAGELFF | TGTGCCAGTTCCCTACCAGGGGGAGCCGGGGAGCTGTTTTTT
TRBJ1-4 | TRBV4-2 | TRBD1 | few | CASSQGGQGNEKLFF | TGTGCCAGCAGCCAAGGGGGACAGGGAAATGAAAAACTGTTTTTT
TRBJ1-2 | TRBV5-6 | TRBD1 | many | CASSRDRDGYTF | TGTGCCAGCAGCAGGGACAGGGATGGCTACACCTTC
TRBJ2-5 | TRBV7-3 | TRBD1 | medium-sized | CASSLYRGETQYF | TGTGCCAGCAGCTTATACAGGGGTGAGACCCAGTACTTC
TRBJ2-3 | TRBV4-3 | . | . | CASSQRTADTQYF | TGCGCCAGCAGCCAAAGGACAGCAGATACGCAGTATTTT
TRBJ1-1 | TRBV7-2 | . | once | CASTVDSGGAEAFF | TGTGCCAGCACCGTGGACAGCGGAGGGGCTGAAGCTTTCTTT
TRBJ2-7 | TRBV7-2 | . | large | CASSLVLGPFSYEQYF | TGTGCCAGCAGCTTAGTACTGGGGCCCTTCTCCTACGAGCAGTACTTC
TRBJ1-1 | TRBV20-1 | . | few | CSARDRQGLTEAFF | TGCAGTGCTAGAGATCGCCAGGGGCTGACTGAAGCTTTCTTT
TRBJ1-2 | TRBV18 | TRBD1 | medium-sized | CASSPRQGARGYTF | TGTGCCAGCTCACCTCGACAGGGGGCGCGTGGCTACACCTTC
TRBJ2-1 | TRBV7-9 | . | . | CASSDTGTEQFF | TGTGCCAGCAGCGACACAGGGACTGAGCAGTTCTTC
TRBJ2-5 | TRBV7-2 | TRBD1 | few | CASSINRGKETQYF | TGTGCCAGCAGCATAAACAGGGGGAAAGAGACCCAGTACTTC
TRBJ2-2 | TRBV7-2 | TRBD1 | medium-sized | CASSTGQITGELFF | TGTGCCAGCAGCACGGGACAGATAACCGGGGAGCTGTTTTTT
TRBJ1-5 | TRBV18 | . | medium-sized | CASSKQGNQPQHF | TGTGCCAGCTCAAAACAGGGTAATCAGCCCCAGCATTTT
TRBJ1-2 | TRBV3-1 | . | medium-sized | CASSPRGSYGYTF | TGTGCCAGCAGCCCCCGGGGGTCCTATGGCTACACCTTC
TRBJ1-1 | TRBV7-2 | . | few | CATSLWSNTEAFF | TGTGCCACAAGCCTCTGGTCGAACACTGAAGCTTTCTTT
TRBJ1-6 | TRBV5-4 | . | medium-sized | CASSLVGVNSPLHF | TGTGCCAGCAGCTTGGTCGGGGTTAATTCACCCCTCCACTTT
TRBJ1-5 | TRBV20-1 | . | medium-sized | CSATRQFSNQPQHF | TGCAGTGCGACTAGACAATTTAGCAATCAGCCCCAGCATTTT
TRBJ1-5 | TRBV2 | . | few | CASSGDHQPQHF | TGTGCCAGCAGTGGCGATCATCAGCCCCAGCATTTT
TRBJ2-6 | TRBV9 | TRBD2 | few | CASSPRTSGNSGANVLTF | TGTGCCAGCAGCCCCCGGACTAGCGGAAACTCTGGGGCCAACGTCCTGACTTTC